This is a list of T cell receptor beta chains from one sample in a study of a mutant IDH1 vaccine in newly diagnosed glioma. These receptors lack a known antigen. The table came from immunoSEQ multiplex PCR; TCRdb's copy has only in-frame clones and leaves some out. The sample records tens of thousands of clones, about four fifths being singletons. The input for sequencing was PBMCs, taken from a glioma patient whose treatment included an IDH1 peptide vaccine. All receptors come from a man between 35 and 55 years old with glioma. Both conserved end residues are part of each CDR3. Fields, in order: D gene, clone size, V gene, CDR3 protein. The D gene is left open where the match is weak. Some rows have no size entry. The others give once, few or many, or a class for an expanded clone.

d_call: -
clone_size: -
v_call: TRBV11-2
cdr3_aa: CASSLDFRNTGELFF

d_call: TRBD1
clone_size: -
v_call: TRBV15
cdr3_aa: CATSSGDRAKLFF

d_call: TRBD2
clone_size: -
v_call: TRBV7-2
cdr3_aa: CASSLPAGGPFEQFF

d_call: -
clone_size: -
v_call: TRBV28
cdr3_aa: CASSFGGPSSISYTF

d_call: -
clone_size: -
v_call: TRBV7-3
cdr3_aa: CASSLTTYTEAFF

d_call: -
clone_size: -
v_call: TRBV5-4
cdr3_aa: CASSLLDINSTDTQYF

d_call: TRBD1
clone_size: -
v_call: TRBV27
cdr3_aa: CASSLRGRDGYTF

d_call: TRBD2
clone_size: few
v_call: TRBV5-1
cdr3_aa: CASSREGETQYF

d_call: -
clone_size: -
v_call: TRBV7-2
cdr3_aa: CASIRRAGADYGYTF

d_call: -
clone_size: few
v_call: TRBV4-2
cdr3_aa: CASSPGGGPDTQYF

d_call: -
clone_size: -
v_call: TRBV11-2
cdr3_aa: CASGAAENEQYF

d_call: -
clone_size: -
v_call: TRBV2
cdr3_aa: CASRDVGLSSYEQYF

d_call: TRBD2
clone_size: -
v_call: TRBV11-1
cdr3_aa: CASSSGLAVKQFF

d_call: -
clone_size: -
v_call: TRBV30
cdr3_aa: CALSDKSGYGYTF

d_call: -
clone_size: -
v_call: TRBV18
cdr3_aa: CASSPPSDPDTQYF

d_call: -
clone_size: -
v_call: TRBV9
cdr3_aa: CASSAGQSSYNEQFF

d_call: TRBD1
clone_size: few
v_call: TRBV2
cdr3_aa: CASSAGGSEAFF

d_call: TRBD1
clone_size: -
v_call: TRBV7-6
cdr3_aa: CASSLGTGVITEAFF

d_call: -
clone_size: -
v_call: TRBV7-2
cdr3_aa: CASSGARGLGETQYF

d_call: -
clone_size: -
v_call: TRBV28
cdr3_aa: CASSFTGRGTEAFF

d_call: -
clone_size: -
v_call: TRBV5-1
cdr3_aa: CASSLEPTSFSEQYF

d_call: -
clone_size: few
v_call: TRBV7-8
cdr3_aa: CASSISGGRDTQYF

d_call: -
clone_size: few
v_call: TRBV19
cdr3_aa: CASRFGPNTEAFF

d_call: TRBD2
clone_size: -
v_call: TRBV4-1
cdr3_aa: CASSPGELAGGLTYEQYF

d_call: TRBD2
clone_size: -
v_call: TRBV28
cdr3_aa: CASSKTSGTYEQYF

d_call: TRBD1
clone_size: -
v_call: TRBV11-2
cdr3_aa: CASSLGTGVSAQYF

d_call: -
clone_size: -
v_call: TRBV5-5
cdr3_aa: CASSLVPRINTEAFF

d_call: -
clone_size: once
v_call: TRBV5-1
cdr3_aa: CASSSDSYEQYF

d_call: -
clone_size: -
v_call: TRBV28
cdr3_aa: CASTLGASVDTGELFF

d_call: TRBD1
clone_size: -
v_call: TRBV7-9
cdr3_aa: CASTYPGGAYEQYF

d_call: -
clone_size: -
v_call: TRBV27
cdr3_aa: CASSPWPSGVTGANVLTF

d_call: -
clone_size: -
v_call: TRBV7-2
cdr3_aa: CASSLGSGNEQFF

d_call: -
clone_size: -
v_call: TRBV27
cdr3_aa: CASSASGTLNTEAFF

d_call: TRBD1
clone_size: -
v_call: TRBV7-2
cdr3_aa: CASSLRGGENSPLHF